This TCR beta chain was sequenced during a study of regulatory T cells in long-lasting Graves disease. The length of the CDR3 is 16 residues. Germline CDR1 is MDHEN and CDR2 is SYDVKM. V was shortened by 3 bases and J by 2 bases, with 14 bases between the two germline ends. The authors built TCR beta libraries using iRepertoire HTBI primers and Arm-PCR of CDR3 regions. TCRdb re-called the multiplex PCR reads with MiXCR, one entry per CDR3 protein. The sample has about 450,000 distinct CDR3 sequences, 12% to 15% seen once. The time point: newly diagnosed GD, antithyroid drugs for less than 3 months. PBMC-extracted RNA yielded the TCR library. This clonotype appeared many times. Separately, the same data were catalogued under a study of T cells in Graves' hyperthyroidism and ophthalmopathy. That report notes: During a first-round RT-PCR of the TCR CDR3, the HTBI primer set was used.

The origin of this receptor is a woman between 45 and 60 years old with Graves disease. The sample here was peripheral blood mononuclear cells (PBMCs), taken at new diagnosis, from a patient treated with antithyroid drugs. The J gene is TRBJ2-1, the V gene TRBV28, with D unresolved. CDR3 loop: CASSFSSTPPYNEQFF. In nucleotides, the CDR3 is TGTGCCAGCAGTTTTTCCTCTACCCCCCCCTACAATGAGCAGTTCTTC.